This T cell receptor beta chain was recovered during a study of monozygotic twins with inflammatory bowel disease. Two rounds of nested PCR, of 16 and 9 cycles, were run on TCRalpha and TCRbeta cDNA. TCRdb reprocessed the 5' RACE reads and keeps a single row for each CDR3 protein, giving no DNA. The sample has about 140,000 distinct CDR3 sequences; the top ten hold more than 0.95%. The CDR3 length is 14 residues. Germline V gene data show CDR1 as SGDLS and CDR2 as YYNGEE. Study-wide results and caveats: Results did not support any single strong IBD-associated signal or clonotype.

Every donor provided one blood sample measuring less than 3 ml. Investigators pulled total RNA out of whole blood and did not sort T cells. Points on this clonotype: Its antigen is unknown.

This sequence originates from a human donor with ulcerative colitis or Crohn's disease, or a healthy co-twin of an affected twin (not recorded which). The rearrangement joins TRBV9 to TRBJ2-7; TCRdb indicates TRBD2, and absent DNA this call remains unverified. The source material was blood. The CDR3 reads CASSVGSGGNEQYF.